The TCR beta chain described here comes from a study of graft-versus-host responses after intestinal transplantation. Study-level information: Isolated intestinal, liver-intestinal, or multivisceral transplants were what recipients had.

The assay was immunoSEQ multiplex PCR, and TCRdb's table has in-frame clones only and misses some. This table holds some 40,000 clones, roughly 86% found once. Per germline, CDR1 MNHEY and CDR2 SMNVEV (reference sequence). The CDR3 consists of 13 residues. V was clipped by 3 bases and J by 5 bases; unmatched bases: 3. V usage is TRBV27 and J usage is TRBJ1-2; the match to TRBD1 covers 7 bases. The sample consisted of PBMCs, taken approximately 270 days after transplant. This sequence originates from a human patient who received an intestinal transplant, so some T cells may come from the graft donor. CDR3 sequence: CASSFPTGYGYTF. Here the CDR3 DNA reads TGTGCCAGCAGTTTCCCGACAGGGTATGGCTACACCTTC.